This T cell receptor (beta chain) originates from a study of T cells in Graves' hyperthyroidism and ophthalmopathy. Findings and caveats of the study: Separating ophthalmopathy from stable hyperthyroidism was achieved by a 13 V-J model.

CDR1 SGHRS and CDR2 YFSETQ come from the germline V gene. The V and J ends lost 3 bases and 5 bases respectively, with 11 bases between them. The CDR3 covers 13 residues. There were TCR beta CDR3 regions amplified from RNA transcripts. Using the HTBI primer set, a first-round RT-PCR was run on the TCR CDR3. Each CDR3 protein is one row after TCRdb ran MiXCR on the multiplex PCR reads. The sample includes 150,000 to 200,000 distinct CDR3 sequences, 9.4% of them seen just once. Among the patients, aged 18 to 65, hyperthyroidism was newly diagnosed and had lasted under 2 months. In its sample, this clonotype was seen many times. Antigen unknown.

The specimen sequenced was blood. The receptor's source is a woman younger than 35 with Graves' hyperthyroidism that later progressed to Graves' ophthalmopathy. The chain combines TRBV5-1 with TRBJ1-2; D remains unclear. CDR3 sequence (DNA): TGCGCCAGCAGCTCCCCGGACCGATATGGCTACACCTTC. Translation: CASSSPDRYGYTF. Full variable domain (rest looked up from reference TRBV5-1 and TRBJ1-2): KAGVTQTPRYLIKTRGQQVTLSCSPISGHRSVSWYQQTPGQGLQFLFEYFSETQRNKGNFPGRFSGRQFSNSRSEMNVSTLELGDSALYLCASSSPDRYGYTFGSGTRLTVV.